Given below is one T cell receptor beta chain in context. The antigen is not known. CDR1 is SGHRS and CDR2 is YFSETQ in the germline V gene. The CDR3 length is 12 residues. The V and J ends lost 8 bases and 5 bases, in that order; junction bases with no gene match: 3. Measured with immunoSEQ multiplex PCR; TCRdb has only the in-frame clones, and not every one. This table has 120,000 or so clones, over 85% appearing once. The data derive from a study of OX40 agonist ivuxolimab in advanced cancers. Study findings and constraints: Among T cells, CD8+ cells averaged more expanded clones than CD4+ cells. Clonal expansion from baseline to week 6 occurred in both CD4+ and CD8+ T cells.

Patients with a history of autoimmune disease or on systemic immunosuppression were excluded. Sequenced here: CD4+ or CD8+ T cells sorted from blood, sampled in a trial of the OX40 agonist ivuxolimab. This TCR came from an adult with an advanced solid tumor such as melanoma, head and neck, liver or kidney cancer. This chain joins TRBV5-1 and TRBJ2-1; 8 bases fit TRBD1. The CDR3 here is CASHRGNNEQFF. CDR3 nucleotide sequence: TGCGCCAGTCACAGGGGGAACAATGAGCAGTTCTTC.